Following are 4 T cell receptor beta chains from one sample sequenced in a study of T cells in Graves' hyperthyroidism and ophthalmopathy. TCR beta CDR3 sequences were amplified from RNA transcripts. A set of HTBI primers served as the primers for a first-round RT-PCR of the TCR CDR3. TCRdb reprocessed the multiplex PCR reads with MiXCR, giving one entry per CDR3 protein. This sample yields around 620,000 distinct CDR3 sequences, of which around 15% are seen a single time; less than 4.5% belongs to the top ten. The specimen was blood. The origin of the receptors is a young woman with Graves' hyperthyroidism.

The chain combines TRBV15 with TRBJ1-2, with no clear D. The germline V gene encodes CDR1 LNHNV and CDR2 YYDKDF (reference sequence). The CDR3 sequence is 11 residues long. Trimming left V 0 bases short and J 10 bases short, with 6 bases between. The CDR3 sequence: CATSRERHYTF. The CDR3 coding sequence is TGTGCCACCAGCAGAGAACGGCACTACACCTTC.

This clonotype was recorded many times. The gene calls are TRBV18 and TRBJ2-5; D is unresolved. The CDR3 runs 14 residues. Trimming removed 5 bases at V and 0 bases at J, with 10 bases between. Germline V CDR1 and CDR2: KGHSH, LQKENI. As DNA, the CDR3 is TGTGCCAGCTCAACTGGATCGTACCAAGAGACCCAGTACTTC. Translation gives CASSTGSYQETQYF.

In its sample, this clonotype was seen many times. V gene TRBV28 combines with J gene TRBJ2-7, with D hard to call. The CDR3 consists of 12 residues. The germline CDR1 and CDR2 sequences are MDHEN and SYDVKM. V was cut by 3 bases and J by 2 bases, with 5 bases left in between. The CDR3 nucleotides read TGTGCCAGCAGTTTCTCACCCTACGAGCAGTACTTC. It translates to CASSFSPYEQYF. Together with reference TRBV28 and TRBJ2-7, the CDR3 gives the full variable domain: DVKVTQSSRYLVKRTGEKVFLECVQDMDHENMFWYRQDPGLGLRLIYFSYDVKMKEKGDIPEGYSVSREKKERFSLILESASTNQTSMYLCASSFSPYEQYFGPGTRLTVT.

This clonotype was seen many times. The genes are TRBV3-1 and TRBJ2-1, with D perhaps assigned TRBD1 or TRBD2 (7 bases each). Trimming cost V 3 bases and J 13 bases, with 13 bases left between them. The CDR3 is 12 residues long. Germline lookup yields CDR1 LGHDT and CDR2 YNNKEL (reference sequence). The CDR3 DNA sequence: TGTGCCAGCAGCCAGAGGGGAGGGGGCCAGTTCTTC. It translates to CASSQRGGGQFF.